Listed below are T cell receptor beta chains from one sample, sequenced in a study of blood T cell repertoires in COVID-19. Data came from immunoSEQ multiplex PCR; TCRdb stores just in-frame clones and leaves some out. The data hold some 190,000 clones, with 75% to 90% observed a single time. Sequenced material: peripheral blood. Receptors were obtained from a woman aged 60-75 years with acute or convalescent COVID-19. Both conserved end residues are part of each CDR3. Fields, in order: D gene, J gene, V gene, clone size, CDR3 protein, CDR3 DNA. A D gene is named only where the DNA matches it firmly. Clone size is not always given. Where it is, it says once, few, many or a class for expanded clones.

-,TRBJ1-2,TRBV7-6,-,CASSLGQGLKGYTF,TGTGCCAGCAGCTTAGGCCAGGGGCTGAAGGGCTACACCTTC
-,TRBJ2-1,TRBV30,-,CAWSDNEQFF,TGTGCCTGGTCCGACAATGAGCAGTTCTTC
TRBD2,TRBJ2-1,TRBV7-2,-,CASSLGGRGEQFF,TGTGCCAGCAGCTTGGGGGGGAGAGGTGAGCAGTTCTTC
TRBD2,TRBJ2-7,TRBV28,-,CASWGSRVSEGGEQYF,TGTGCCAGCTGGGGATCCCGGGTTAGCGAGGGAGGGGAGCAGTACTTC
-,TRBJ2-1,TRBV7-9,-,CASSLGLAAAEQFF,TGTGCCAGCAGCTTAGGTTTAGCCGCGGCTGAGCAGTTCTTC
-,TRBJ1-4,TRBV13,-,CASSGGGDEKLFF,TGTGCCAGCAGTGGGGGAGGGGATGAAAAACTGTTTTTT
-,TRBJ1-5,TRBV6-1,-,CASSEAIMAGRGSQHF,TGTGCCAGCAGTGAAGCGATTATGGCAGGCCGCGGGTCCCAGCATTTT
TRBD2,TRBJ2-1,TRBV4-1,-,CASSQELADSYNEQFF,TGCGCCAGCAGCCAAGAACTAGCGGATTCCTACAATGAGCAGTTCTTC
TRBD2,TRBJ2-3,TRBV24-1,-,CATSGSSGGSTDTQYF,TGTGCCACCAGTGGTTCTAGCGGGGGATCCACAGATACGCAGTATTTT
TRBD2,TRBJ2-5,TRBV19,once,CASSIRSAGGETQYF,TGTGCCAGTAGTATAAGGTCGGCGGGGGGGGAGACCCAGTACTTC
TRBD1,TRBJ1-2,TRBV18,once,CASSPPTGGHGYTF,TGTGCCAGCTCACCACCCACAGGGGGTCATGGCTACACCTTC
-,TRBJ2-7,TRBV10-1,-,CASSESSSYEQYF,TGCGCCAGCAGTGAGTCCAGCTCCTACGAGCAGTACTTC
-,TRBJ2-5,TRBV7-9,-,CASSSGDHGETQYF,TGTGCCAGCAGCTCCGGGGATCATGGGGAGACCCAGTACTTC
TRBD2,TRBJ2-1,TRBV10-2,-,CASSAGRGEQFF,TGCGCCAGCAGTGCTGGGAGGGGTGAGCAGTTCTTC
-,TRBJ1-1,TRBV7-2,-,CASSLAGGRNTEAFF,TGTGCCAGCAGCTTAGCGGGGGGGCGGAACACTGAAGCTTTCTTT
TRBD1,TRBJ1-5,TRBV6-2/TRBV6-3,-,CASSLALTGTGGGRNQPQHF,TGTGCCAGCAGCCTGGCCCTTACCGGGACAGGGGGCGGGAGGAATCAGCCCCAGCATTTT
-,TRBJ2-3,TRBV15,-,CATSRPRDTQYF,TGTGCCACCAGCCGCCCCCGGGATACGCAGTATTTT
-,TRBJ2-3,TRBV5-4,-,CASSPNGPLGPDTQYF,TGTGCCAGCAGCCCTAACGGTCCCCTGGGGCCAGATACGCAGTATTTT
TRBD1,TRBJ1-2,TRBV5-6,-,CASSLDRELGGYTF,TGTGCCAGCAGCTTAGACAGGGAGTTAGGTGGCTACACCTTC
-,TRBJ2-3,TRBV18,-,CASSPKGSTDTQYF,TGTGCCAGCTCACCAAAGGGGTCAACAGATACGCAGTATTTT
TRBD2,TRBJ2-3,TRBV28,-,CASSSLKSGLVTDTQYF,TGTGCCAGCAGTTCCCTTAAGTCGGGACTAGTCACAGATACGCAGTATTTT
-,TRBJ1-2,TRBV11-2,-,CASRTTGFHGYTF,TGTGCCAGCAGAACCACAGGGTTCCATGGCTACACCTTC
TRBD1,TRBJ1-5,TRBV6-1,-,CASSEQRTGTHSNQPQHF,TGTGCCAGCAGTGAACAGAGGACAGGGACCCATAGCAATCAGCCCCAGCATTTT
-,TRBJ2-6,TRBV19,-,CASSIKTAISGANVLTF,TGTGCCAGTAGTATAAAGACAGCCATCTCTGGGGCCAACGTCCTGACTTTC
-,TRBJ1-2,TRBV11-2,-,CASSLGSTVTGYTF,TGTGCCAGCAGCTTAGGGTCGACAGTTACTGGCTACACCTTC
TRBD1,TRBJ1-1,TRBV6-6,once,CATNQGGTEAFF,TGTGCCACCAACCAGGGGGGCACTGAAGCTTTCTTT
TRBD2,TRBJ2-1,TRBV5-4,-,CASSHAPTSGAYNEQFF,TGTGCCAGCAGCCACGCCCCTACTAGCGGAGCGTACAATGAGCAGTTCTTC
-,TRBJ1-5,TRBV6-5,-,CASRGTGSNQPQHF,TGTGCCAGCAGGGGTACGGGTAGTAACCAGCCCCAGCATTTT
TRBD2,TRBJ2-1,TRBV10-3,-,CAISEGLADGNEQFF,TGTGCCATCAGTGAGGGACTAGCGGACGGGAATGAGCAGTTCTTC
-,TRBJ1-2,TRBV27,-,CASSFQGTRYGYTF,TGTGCCAGCAGTTTTCAGGGGACACGCTATGGCTACACCTTC
TRBD1,TRBJ1-2,TRBV29-1,-,CSVDKGAAYGYTF,TGCAGCGTTGATAAGGGGGCGGCCTATGGCTACACCTTC
-,TRBJ1-1,TRBV29-1,-,CSAKDKNTEAFF,TGCAGCGCCAAGGACAAGAACACTGAAGCTTTCTTT
TRBD2,TRBJ2-2,TRBV4-2,-,CASTMGLAGGFSTGELFF,TGTGCCAGCACGATGGGACTAGCGGGAGGATTTAGCACCGGGGAGCTGTTTTTT
-,TRBJ1-6,TRBV7-3,-,CASSPDINSPLHF,TGTGCCAGCAGCCCTGACATAAATTCACCCCTCCACTTT
-,TRBJ1-1,TRBV29-1,-,CSVGQWKNTEAFF,TGCAGCGTAGGACAGTGGAAGAACACTGAAGCTTTCTTT
-,TRBJ2-1,TRBV7-9,-,CASSLSPGSYNEQFF,TGTGCCAGCAGCTTGTCGCCGGGTTCCTACAATGAGCAGTTCTTC
-,TRBJ1-1,TRBV5-1,-,CASSSAEGVTEAFF,TGCGCCAGCAGCTCTGCAGAGGGGGTCACTGAAGCTTTCTTT
TRBD1,TRBJ1-5,TRBV5-4,-,CASSQGVSRDQPQHF,TGTGCCAGCAGCCAGGGGGTAAGCCGGGATCAGCCCCAGCATTTT
TRBD1,TRBJ1-6,TRBV19,-,CASSTPSTGAINSPLHF,TGTGCCAGTAGTACACCCTCGACAGGGGCGATTAATTCACCCCTCCACTTT
-,TRBJ1-1,TRBV5-5,-,CASSLLGRAMTEAFF,TGTGCCAGCAGCCTACTCGGCAGGGCGATGACTGAAGCTTTCTTT
-,TRBJ1-5,TRBV2,once,CASRAGPLHLQNQPQHF,TGTGCCAGCAGAGCGGGACCTCTACACCTACAGAATCAGCCCCAGCATTTT
-,TRBJ2-7,TRBV6-2/TRBV6-3,few,CASSYSPGIRQYF,TGTGCCAGCAGTTACTCCCCAGGGATACGGCAGTACTTC
-,TRBJ1-1,TRBV10-1,-,CASRETDNLNTEAFF,TGCGCCAGCAGGGAGACAGACAACCTGAACACTGAAGCTTTCTTT
-,TRBJ2-3,TRBV6-5,-,CASSGGYTQYF,TGTGCCAGCAGCGGGGGATATACGCAGTATTTT
-,TRBJ1-2,TRBV6-6,-,CASSSTGNRVRGYTF,TGTGCCAGCAGTTCTACAGGGAACAGGGTTCGTGGCTACACCTTC
TRBD1,TRBJ1-5,TRBV7-9,-,CASSRDRVGSQPQHF,TGTGCCAGCAGTCGGGACAGGGTAGGGAGTCAGCCCCAGCATTTT
TRBD1,TRBJ1-5,TRBV19,few,CASKGWDRGGRQPQHF,TGTGCCAGTAAGGGTTGGGACAGGGGCGGGCGACAGCCCCAGCATTTT